These 29 T cell receptor beta chains came from one sample sequenced in a study of shared clonotypes between healthy human individuals. Clones were sequenced by immunoSEQ multiplex PCR, and TCRdb holds only the in-frame ones, with some missing. The table lists some 1 million clones, 70% to 80% of them singletons. What was sequenced was memory CD4+ T cells sorted from blood. Subset given: CD45RA-negative fraction. Receptor source: a man aged 18 to 29 in good health.

J is TRBJ2-7 and V is TRBV5-1; D gene uncertain. The germline V and J ends were trimmed by 5 bases and 0 bases, with 15 bases remaining between them. Per germline, CDR1 SGHRS and CDR2 YFSETQ. This CDR3 is 15 amino acids long. CDR3 region: CASRSSGSRSYEQYF. For the CDR3, the DNA is TGCGCCAGCAGGTCCTCGGGTTCCCGCTCCTACGAGCAGTACTTC.

V gene TRBV2 combines with J gene TRBJ2-2, with TRBD2 identical over 8 bases. Per germline, CDR1 SNHLY and CDR2 FYNNEI. V was clipped by 5 bases and J by 2 bases; unmatched bases: 7. The CDR3 is made up of 16 amino acids. The CDR3 sequence is CASSPLAGSNTGELFF. In DNA, the CDR3 is TGTGCCAGCAGTCCCTTAGCGGGGTCCAACACCGGGGAGCTGTTTTTT. The full variable domain, with the rest looked up from reference TRBV2 and TRBJ2-2, is EPEVTQTPSHQVTQMGQEVILRCVPISNHLYFYWYRQILGQKVEFLVSFYNNEISEKSEIFDDQFSVERPDGSNFTLKIRSTKLEDSAMYFCASSPLAGSNTGELFFGEGSRLTVL.

In its sample, this clone was seen once. The V gene is TRBV7-9, the J gene TRBJ2-1; 9 bases line up with TRBD2. Germline trimming cut 5 bases from V and 6 bases from J; bases unmatched to any gene: 5. CDR1 is SEHNR and CDR2 is FQNEAQ in the germline V gene (reference sequence). This CDR3 is 14 amino acids long. The CDR3 nucleotides are TGTGCCAGCAGCAGCAGTAGCGGGAGCAATGAGCAGTTCTTC. Protein sequence: CASSSSSGSNEQFF. Full variable domain (rest looked up from reference TRBV7-9 and TRBJ2-1): DTGVSQNPRHKITKRGQNVTFRCDPISEHNRLYWYRQTLGQGPEFLTYFQNEAQLEKSRLLSDRFSAERPKGSFSTLEIQRTEQGDSAMYLCASSSSSGSNEQFFGPGTRLTVL.

This clone occurred a few times. This chain uses TRBV7-3 with TRBJ2-3; 13 bases are a match to TRBD2. Germline V gene sequence: CDR1 SGHTA, CDR2 FQGTGA. V lost 4 bases, J lost 5 bases, and 6 bases stayed unmatched. The CDR3 sequence is 16 residues long. CDR3 bases: TGTGCCAGCAGCTCTCGGACTAGCGGGGGTTTAGATACGCAGTATTTT. Protein product: CASSSRTSGGLDTQYF.

V usage is TRBV19 and J usage is TRBJ1-4; D unclear. CDR3 length equals 17 residues. Trimming removed 3 bases from V and 7 bases from J, with 21 bases in between. Germline V lookup: CDR1 LNHDA, CDR2 SQIVND (reference sequence). In DNA, the CDR3 is TGTGCCAGTAGTATGGGATCGATTAGCGGTTTGGCTGAAAAACTGTTTTTT. Its translation: CASSMGSISGLAEKLFF.

This clone occurred once. The chain links TRBV4-1 to TRBJ2-2; D possibly corresponds to TRBD2 (6 bases). CDR3 length equals 18 residues. Trimming took off 7 bases at V and 4 bases at J, with 25 bases between the two ends. Per the germline V gene, CDR1 is MGHRA and CDR2 is YSYEKL. DNA for the CDR3: TGCGCCAGCACTCCTGCAAATAGCGGCCCAAGTAGCACCGGGGAGCTGTTTTTT. As protein: CASTPANSGPSSTGELFF.

The chain has TRBV5-4 and TRBJ2-1; 8 bases are shared with TRBD2. Germline V gives CDR1 SGHNT, CDR2 YYREEE (reference sequence). The CDR3 spans 15 residues. With 3 bases clipped from V and 0 bases from J, the junction kept 2 bases outside the gene matches. Here the CDR3 reads CASSSGTSSYNEQFF. Written as DNA, the CDR3 is TGTGCCAGCAGCTCCGGGACTAGCTCCTACAATGAGCAGTTCTTC. Filled out from reference TRBV5-4 and TRBJ2-1, the complete variable domain reads ETGVTQSPTHLIKTRGQQVTLRCSSQSGHNTVSWYQQALGQGPQFIFQYYREEENGRGNFPPRFSGLQFPNYSSELNVNALELDDSALYLCASSSGTSSYNEQFFGPGTRLTVL.

In this sample, this clone turned up many times. This specimen includes other DNA sequences encoding the same CDR3. This sequence joins TRBV18 and TRBJ2-7; D unresolved. CDR3 size: 12 residues. Germline loops: CDR1 KGHSH, CDR2 LQKENI. The ends were cut back, 3 bases at V and 5 bases at J, with 8 bases in the middle. The CDR3 loop reads CASSPQAHEQYF. CDR3 coding DNA: TGTGCCAGCTCACCCCAGGCGCACGAGCAGTACTTC.

This sequence joins TRBV19 and TRBJ1-5, with D unresolved. The CDR3 spans 15 residues. CDR1 and CDR2 from the germline V gene are LNHDA and SQIVND (reference sequence). V lost 3 bases, J lost 3 bases, and 12 bases lay in between. The DNA for the CDR3 is TGTGCCAGTAGTATGGAGTTCGGGGTCAATCAGCCCCAGCATTTT. As protein: CASSMEFGVNQPQHF.

The V gene is TRBV6-6, the J gene TRBJ1-3, with a weak D call TRBD1 (5 bases). With 0 bases removed from V and 3 bases from J, the gap between germline ends came to 9 bases. The CDR3 has 15 residues. CDR1 is MNHNY and CDR2 is SVGAGI in the germline V gene (reference sequence). CDR3 in amino acids: CASSYSAQGGNTIYF. As DNA, the CDR3 is TGTGCCAGCAGTTACTCGGCCCAGGGTGGAAACACCATATATTTT.

The CDR3 nucleotides are TGCGCCAGCAGCCAAGACTGGACTAGCCCGGGGGATGAGCAGTTCTTC. Its translation: CASSQDWTSPGDEQFF. The chain joins TRBV4-3 to TRBJ2-1, with 8 bases lining up with TRBD2. With 0 bases clipped from V and 8 bases from J, the junction kept 9 bases outside the gene matches. The CDR3 contains 16 residues. Germline CDR1 LGHNA, CDR2 YSLEER.

The V call is TRBV28, the J call TRBJ1-5; possibly TRBD1 for D (6 bases). This CDR3 is 15 amino acids long. V lost 1 base and J 5 bases, leaving 12 bases between the germline ends. Germline values: CDR1 MDHEN, CDR2 SYDVKM. The CDR3 here is CASSLLGAIHQPQHF. CDR3 DNA sequence: TGTGCCAGCAGTTTATTGGGGGCAATTCATCAGCCCCAGCATTTT.

The chain has TRBV19 and TRBJ1-1; D gene uncertain. The CDR3 loop spans 13 amino acids. Trimming took 6 bases from V and 0 from J, leaving 8 bases between them. Germline assignment: CDR1 LNHDA and CDR2 SQIVND (reference sequence). The CDR3: CASSLTVNTEAFF. The CDR3 bases are TGTGCCAGTAGCCTTACAGTGAACACTGAAGCTTTCTTT.

V gene TRBV18 combines with J gene TRBJ1-2, with 7 bases identical to TRBD1. With 1 base clipped from V and 8 bases from J, the junction kept 13 bases outside the gene matches. The CDR3 length is 16 residues. From germline, CDR1 is KGHSH and CDR2 LQKENI. CDR3 loop: CASSPQTSQTGVGYTF. The CDR3 coding sequence is TGTGCCAGCTCACCACAAACCTCGCAAACAGGGGTAGGCTACACCTTC.

This clone was seen once. The chain links TRBV4-1 to TRBJ1-4; 11 positions match TRBD1. The CDR3 sequence is 18 residues long. Trimming removed 4 bases from V and 0 bases from J; junction bases left unmatched: 7. Germline CDR1 is MGHRA and CDR2 is YSYEKL. CDR3 amino acids: CASSLVMGQGATNEKLFF. DNA of the CDR3: TGCGCCAGCAGCCTCGTTATGGGACAGGGGGCAACTAATGAAAAACTGTTTTTT.

The rearrangement joins TRBV6-5 to TRBJ2-2, with 9 bases aligning to TRBD1. The CDR3 runs 14 residues. Germline CDR1 MNHEY, CDR2 SVGAGI. J lost 7 bases, V lost 7 bases, and 7 bases had no gene match. The chain's CDR3 is CASKEGQGSGELFF. The CDR3 nucleotides are TGTGCCAGCAAGGAGGGACAGGGAAGCGGGGAGCTGTTTTTT.

This chain uses TRBV7-8 with TRBJ2-2; 8 bases align to TRBD2. Germline CDR1 and CDR2: SGHVS and FQNEAQ. The CDR3 has 15 amino acids. Trimming took 1 base from V and 5 from J; bases not matched to a gene: 3. CDR3 region: CASSLGSSGTGELFF. CDR3 coding DNA: TGTGCCAGCAGCTTAGGGTCTAGCGGGACCGGGGAGCTGTTTTTT.

The rearrangement joins TRBV10-3 to TRBJ1-2; possibly TRBD1 for D (5 bases). V lost 3 bases to trimming and J lost 13 bases, with 12 bases between them. The CDR3 is 11 residues long. CDR1 and CDR2 from the germline V gene are ENHRY and SYGVKD. CDR3 in amino acids: CAISDLEGCTF. The CDR3 DNA reads TGTGCCATCAGTGACCTCGAGGGGTGCACCTTC.

The chain links TRBV6-4 to TRBJ2-2, with D unclear. From germline, CDR1 is MRHNA and CDR2 SNTAGT. The CDR3 has 14 amino acids. The V end lost 0 bases, the J end lost 7 bases, and 9 bases lay between the germline ends. CDR3 sequence: CASSDSPRHGELFF. The CDR3 DNA reads TGTGCCAGCAGTGACTCCCCTAGGCACGGGGAGCTGTTTTTT.

Here the CDR3 DNA reads TGTGCCAGCAAGCCGACAGGAGACACCGGGGAGCTGTTTTTT. Encoded protein: CASKPTGDTGELFF. V gene TRBV14 combines with J gene TRBJ2-2; weak D call: TRBD1 (6 bases). The CDR3 is made up of 14 amino acids. V lost 7 bases, J lost 3 bases, and 12 bases lay in between. CDR1 is SGHDN and CDR2 is FVKESK in the germline V gene.

This rearrangement joins TRBV9 to TRBJ2-2; TRBD1 matches 7 bases. Trimming took 2 bases from V and 0 from J; bases not matched to a gene: 7. The CDR3 has 17 amino acids. CDR1 is SGDLS, CDR2 YYNGEE, per germline. The CDR3 DNA reads TGTGCCAGCAGCGTTACTCTTGGACAGGCGAACACCGGGGAGCTGTTTTTT. Protein product: CASSVTLGQANTGELFF.

This chain joins TRBV5-8 and TRBJ2-5, with D possibly being TRBD1 (6 bases). V gave up 3 bases and J gave up 4 bases, with 22 bases separating them. This CDR3 is built from 17 residues. Germline V gene lookup returns CDR1 SGHTS and CDR2 YDEGEE. The CDR3, as DNA: TGTGCCAGCAGCTGGGCGATTCAGGGGATGAGGTCAGAGACCCAGTACTTC. It encodes CASSWAIQGMRSETQYF.

A remark on this clone: At one of its ends the junction is not consistent with the germline gene, which may arise from a read error. The chain recombines TRBV28 with TRBJ2-2; D may be TRBD1 (6 bases). Looked up from germline, CDR1 is MDHEN and CDR2 is SYDVKM. The CDR3 has 15 residues. The CDR3: CASSFTSEGHRGAVF. For the CDR3, the DNA is TGTGCCAGCAGTTTCACCAGCGAGGGACACCGGGGAGCTGTTTTT.

V and J are TRBV5-1 and TRBJ2-5; 7 positions match TRBD2. J gave up 3 bases and V 2 bases, and 4 bases lay outside the gene matches. CDR1 SGHRS and CDR2 YFSETQ come from the germline V gene. The CDR3 consists of 14 residues. The CDR3 sequence is CASSFAGAEETQYF. DNA of the CDR3: TGCGCCAGCAGCTTCGCGGGAGCGGAAGAGACCCAGTACTTC.

The chain uses TRBV28 and TRBJ2-5; 15 nucleotides align to TRBD2. The CDR3 totals 17 residues. V lost 2 bases and J lost 3; bases outside the gene matches: 4. Per the germline V gene, CDR1 is MDHEN and CDR2 is SYDVKM. Here the CDR3 reads CASSLRWTSGGEETQYF. CDR3 coding DNA: TGTGCCAGCAGTTTAAGGTGGACTAGCGGGGGGGAAGAGACCCAGTACTTC.

About this clone itself: Other DNA sequences in this specimen translate into the identical CDR3. The chain uses TRBV5-1 and TRBJ1-1, with D hard to call. V dropped 1 base and J dropped 1 base, with 5 bases sitting between them. Germline values: CDR1 SGHRS, CDR2 YFSETQ. This CDR3 region has 13 residues. The CDR3 DNA follows: TGCGCCAGCAGCTTGCAGCCGAACACTGAAGCTTTCTTT. This codes for CASSLQPNTEAFF.

This clone has more than one count but fewer than ten. The chain employs TRBV10-1 and TRBJ2-7; D gene uncertain. Germline V gives CDR1 WNHNN, CDR2 SYGVQD (reference sequence). Trimming removed 8 bases at V and 0 bases at J, with 11 bases between. The CDR3 has 13 amino acids. In DNA, the CDR3 is TGCGCCAGCCGGGCAGTGTTCTCCTACGAGCAGTACTTC. Amino acids: CASRAVFSYEQYF.

The chain recombines TRBV9 with TRBJ1-6; 10 bases are a match to TRBD1. The CDR3 extends over 14 amino acids. The germline CDR1 and CDR2 sequences are SGDLS and YYNGEE. After removal of 3 bases from V and 7 bases from J, the junction contained 1 base not matched to a gene. The CDR3 sequence is CASSGDRGNSPLHF. CDR3 nucleotides: TGTGCCAGCAGCGGGGACAGGGGAAATTCACCCCTCCACTTT. Supplemented by reference TRBV9 and TRBJ1-6, the full variable domain reads DSGVTQTPKHLITATGQRVTLRCSPRSGDLSVYWYQQSLDQGLQFLIQYYNGEERAKGNILERFSAQQFPDLHSELNLSSLELGDSALYFCASSGDRGNSPLHFGNGTRLTVT.

This clone was detected only a few times. The chain employs TRBV5-1 and TRBJ2-5; 11 bases line up with TRBD1. The CDR3 extends over 17 amino acids. Germline assignment: CDR1 SGHRS and CDR2 YFSETQ. Germline trimming cut 5 bases from V and 0 bases from J; bases unmatched to any gene: 9. The CDR3 bases are TGCGCCAGCAGAGCGGGGACAGGGGGGAGCTACCAAGAGACCCAGTACTTC. Protein sequence: CASRAGTGGSYQETQYF.